The 19 T cell receptor beta chains below all came from one sample that was sequenced in a study of early stage breast cancer tumors. Generated by immunoSEQ multiplex PCR, the TCRdb table keeps only in-frame clones and is missing some. Here the sample spans 65,000 to 75,000 clones, approximately 84% being singletons. The sequenced sample consisted of blood. The receptors come from a middle-aged person with breast cancer.

This clone was recorded once. This chain uses TRBV29-1 with TRBJ1-1; TRBD1 might be the D (6 bases). The V gene's germline CDR1 is SQVTM and CDR2 ANQGSEA. The CDR3 totals 14 residues. The V end lost 6 bases, the J end lost 0 bases, and 14 bases lay between the germline ends. The CDR3 loop is CSVTPGGLNTEAFF. The CDR3 DNA reads TGCAGCGTAACACCCGGGGGCCTGAACACTGAAGCTTTCTTT.

The chain uses TRBV7-3 and TRBJ2-7, with TRBD2 identical over 8 bases. The V segment lost 4 bases and the J segment 3 bases; nucleotides outside the gene matches: 2. CDR1 and CDR2 (germline): SGHTA, FQGTGA. The CDR3 has 13 residues. The CDR3 protein is CASSSGTSYEQYF. The CDR3 DNA follows: TGTGCCAGCAGCTCCGGGACTAGCTACGAGCAGTACTTC.

V usage is TRBV30 and J usage is TRBJ2-7; D is perhaps TRBD1 (5 bases). V shed 7 bases and J shed 2 bases, with 9 bases lying between them. The germline V gene encodes CDR1 GTSNPN and CDR2 SVGIG (reference sequence). CDR3 size: 11 residues. CDR3 protein: CASKGPYEQYF. For the CDR3, the DNA is TGTGCCTCGAAGGGGCCCTACGAGCAGTACTTC.

V is TRBV6-5 and J is TRBJ2-7; 15 bases match TRBD2. Trimming took 5 bases from V and 6 from J; bases not matched to a gene: 5. CDR3 size: 15 residues. CDR1 and CDR2 (germline): MNHEY, SVGAGI. As DNA, the CDR3 is TGTGCCAGCAGTCCTTGGACTAGCGGGAGGGCCGAGCAGTACTTC. Its translation is CASSPWTSGRAEQYF.

V is TRBV29-1 and J is TRBJ1-2; D ambiguous. V was trimmed by 6 bases and J by 2 bases, leaving 7 bases between them. There are 11 residues in the CDR3. Germline CDR1 reads SQVTM; CDR2 reads ANQGSEA. The CDR3 loop reads CSVSQNYGYTF. The CDR3 coding sequence is TGCAGCGTATCTCAGAACTATGGCTACACCTTC.

The chain carries TRBV18 and TRBJ2-2, with D tentatively TRBD2 (6 bases). Trimming left V 3 bases short and J 6 bases short, with 20 bases between. Germline CDR1 is KGHSH and CDR2 is LQKENI. The CDR3 contains 17 residues. CDR3 coding DNA: TGTGCCAGCTCACCCCAGGGAGGTCGACGGGACTCCGGGGAGCTGTTTTTT. The encoded protein is CASSPQGGRRDSGELFF.

The rearrangement uses TRBV7-6 and TRBJ2-7; 7 nucleotides align to TRBD1. Germline CDR1 SGHVS, CDR2 FNYEAQ. After removal of 3 bases from V and 3 bases from J, the junction contained 2 bases not matched to a gene. The length of the CDR3 is 13 residues. CDR3 sequence reads: CASSLDRNYEQYF. In nucleotides, the CDR3 is TGTGCCAGCAGCTTGGACAGGAACTACGAGCAGTACTTC.

The chain employs TRBV19 and TRBJ2-2; 7 bases agree with TRBD2. CDR3 length equals 15 residues. Losses at the gene ends were 3 bases for V and 4 bases for J; bases not matched to a gene: 5. The V gene's germline CDR1 is LNHDA and CDR2 SQIVND (reference sequence). CDR3 region: CASSIWGRATGELFF. In DNA, the CDR3 is TGTGCCAGTAGTATCTGGGGGAGGGCCACCGGGGAGCTGTTTTTT.

This sequence joins TRBV21-1 and TRBJ1-1; whether TRBD1, the table's D call, matches the DNA was not checked. TRBV21-1 is a recognized pseudogene. The CDR3 covers 15 residues. The CDR3 DNA follows: TGTGCCAGCAGCAATCGGACAGATACGAACACTGAAGCTTTCTTT. Residues: CASSNRTDTNTEAFF.

This sequence joins TRBV10-1 and TRBJ2-2, with 9 bases fitting TRBD2. J gave up 5 bases and V 11 bases, and 9 bases lay outside the gene matches. The CDR3 has 14 residues. The germline V gene has CDR1 WNHNN and CDR2 SYGVQD (reference sequence). The CDR3 DNA reads TGCGCCGAAGATAGCGGGAGTGATACCGGGGAGCTGTTTTTT. Translation gives CAEDSGSDTGELFF.

The chain recombines TRBV28 with TRBJ1-5; no clear D. Trimming took 7 bases from V and 5 from J, leaving 9 bases between them. Germline CDR1 MDHEN, CDR2 SYDVKM. The CDR3 runs 12 residues. CDR3 sequence: CASTTRDQPQHF. In nucleotides, the CDR3 is TGTGCCAGCACCACAAGGGATCAGCCCCAGCATTTT.

This CDR3 is CASSPEGTGFSYEQYF. The CDR3 nucleotides read TGCGCCAGCAGCCCAGAGGGGACAGGTTTTTCCTACGAGCAGTACTTC. V gene TRBV4-1 combines with J gene TRBJ2-7; 8 bases agree with TRBD1. V lost 4 bases, J lost 1 base, and 9 bases stayed unmatched. Germline V CDR1 and CDR2: MGHRA, YSYEKL. This CDR3 region has 16 residues.

The rearrangement uses TRBV6-5 and TRBJ1-2; no definite D call. V lost 6 bases to trimming and J lost 2 bases, with 10 bases between them. Germline V gene lookup returns CDR1 MNHEY and CDR2 SVGAGI. The CDR3 consists of 13 residues. The CDR3 loop reads CASRLFSNYGYTF. The CDR3 DNA reads TGTGCCAGCAGACTCTTCAGCAACTATGGCTACACCTTC.

This chain uses TRBV19 with TRBJ1-1; no clear D. The CDR3 spans 11 residues. The V gene's germline CDR1 is LNHDA and CDR2 SQIVND (reference sequence). The germline V and J ends were trimmed by 3 bases and 7 bases, with 6 bases remaining between them. CDR3 nucleotide sequence: TGTGCCAGTAGTATTGCATATGAAGCTTTCTTT. This gives the protein CASSIAYEAFF. Full variable domain (outside the CDR3, taken from reference TRBV19 and TRBJ1-1): DGGITQSPKYLFRKEGQNVTLSCEQNLNHDAMYWYRQDPGQGLRLIYYSQIVNDFQKGDIAEGYSVSREKKESFPLTVTSAQKNPTAFYLCASSIAYEAFFGQGTRLTVV.

The CDR3 nucleotides read TGTGCCAGCACCCTGTGGAGGGTGAACACTGAAGCTTTCTTT. Its protein is CASTLWRVNTEAFF. The chain has TRBV28 and TRBJ1-1; D is undetermined. The CDR3 sequence is 14 residues long. Looked up from germline, CDR1 is MDHEN and CDR2 is SYDVKM. The ends were cut back, 7 bases at V and 0 bases at J, with 12 bases in the middle.

The chain carries TRBV29-1 and TRBJ1-1, with unresolved D. V lost 0 bases, J lost 0 bases, and 11 bases lay in between. The length of the CDR3 is 15 residues. The germline V gene has CDR1 SQVTM and CDR2 ANQGSEA. Here the CDR3 reads CSVEDQEGMNTEAFF. CDR3 in DNA: TGCAGCGTTGAAGATCAAGAAGGGATGAACACTGAAGCTTTCTTT. Combining the CDR3 with reference TRBV29-1 and TRBJ1-1 gives the whole variable domain SAVISQKPSRDICQRGTSLTIQCQVDSQVTMMFWYRQQPGQSLTLIATANQGSEATYESGFVIDKFPISRPNLTFSTLTVSNMSPEDSSIYLCSVEDQEGMNTEAFFGQGTRLTVV.

This chain joins TRBV18 and TRBJ2-1; TRBD2 agrees at 7 bases. The CDR3 is made up of 15 amino acids. Per germline, CDR1 KGHSH and CDR2 LQKENI. The J segment lost 1 base and the V segment lost 4 bases, leaving 4 bases of the junction unmatched. CDR3 amino acids: CASSLSGESYNEQFF. The CDR3 DNA follows: TGTGCCAGCTCACTCAGCGGGGAGTCCTACAATGAGCAGTTCTTC.

The chain employs TRBV5-6 and TRBJ1-5; D is undetermined. CDR1 SGHDT and CDR2 YYEEEE come from the germline V gene. Trimming shortened V by 3 bases and J by 0 bases, and 10 bases separated the two germline ends. CDR3 length: 15 residues. CDR3 amino acids: CASSSYGSSNQPQHF. CDR3 coding DNA: TGTGCCAGCAGCTCCTATGGGAGTAGCAATCAGCCCCAGCATTTT.

The rearrangement uses TRBV11-2 and TRBJ2-7; D not resolved. The CDR3 consists of 14 residues. The germline CDR1 and CDR2 sequences are SGHAT and FQNNGV. V lost 1 base and J lost 2, with 9 bases in between. The CDR3 protein is CASSLGVSTYEQYF. The CDR3 DNA is TGTGCCAGCAGCTTAGGCGTCAGCACCTACGAGCAGTACTTC.